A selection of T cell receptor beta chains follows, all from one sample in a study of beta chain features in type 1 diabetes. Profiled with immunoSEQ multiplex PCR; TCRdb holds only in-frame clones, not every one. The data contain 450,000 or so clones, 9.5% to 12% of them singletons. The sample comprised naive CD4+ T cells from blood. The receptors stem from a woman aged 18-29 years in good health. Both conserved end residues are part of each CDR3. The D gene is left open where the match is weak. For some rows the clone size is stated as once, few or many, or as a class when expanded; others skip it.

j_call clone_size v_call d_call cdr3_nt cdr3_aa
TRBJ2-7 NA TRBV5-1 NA TGCGCCAGCAGCTGGGACACAGTGGGCGAGCAGTACTTC CASSWDTVGEQYF
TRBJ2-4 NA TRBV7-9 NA TGTGCCAGCAGCCCGATTGGCGGGAACATTCAGTACTTC CASSPIGGNIQYF
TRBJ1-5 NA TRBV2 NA TGTGCCAGCAATCAGTTCATAGGCCTTAGCAATCAGCCCCAGCATTTT CASNQFIGLSNQPQHF
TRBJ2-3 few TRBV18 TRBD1 TGTGCCAGCACGGACAGGGAGATCGATACGCAGTATTTT CASTDREIDTQYF
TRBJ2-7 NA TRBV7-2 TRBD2 TGTGCCAGCAGCTTAGTAGAGACTAGCCCCAACTACGAGCAGTACTTC CASSLVETSPNYEQYF
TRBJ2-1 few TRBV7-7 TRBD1 TGTGCCAGCAGCAGAGGGACAGCAAATGAGCAGTTCTTC CASSRGTANEQFF
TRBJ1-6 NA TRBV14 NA TGTGCCAGCAGCCAAGTGGTCCCCAAGGCATCACCCCTCCACTTT CASSQVVPKASPLHF
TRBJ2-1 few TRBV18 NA TGTGCCAGCTCAATGGGGTTGGGTGAGCAGTTCTTC CASSMGLGEQFF
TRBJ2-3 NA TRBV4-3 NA TGCGCCAGCAGCCTTCGCGGGGATACGCAGTATTTT CASSLRGDTQYF
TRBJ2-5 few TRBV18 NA TGTGCCAGCTCACCACGATCAATGGCACAGGAGACCCAGTACTTC CASSPRSMAQETQYF
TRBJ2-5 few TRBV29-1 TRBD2 TGCAGCGGGGGACTAGCAATGGAGACCCAGTACTTC CSGGLAMETQYF
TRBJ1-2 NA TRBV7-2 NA TGTGCCAGCAGCTTCGAGAGGGGCTACACCTTC CASSFERGYTF
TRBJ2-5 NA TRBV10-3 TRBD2 TGTGCCATCAGTGGGACTAGCGGGGGGTATCCGGAGACCCAGTACTTC CAISGTSGGYPETQYF
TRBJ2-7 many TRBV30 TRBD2 TGTGCCTGGAGGACTAGCGGGAGTTACGAGCAGTACTTC CAWRTSGSYEQYF
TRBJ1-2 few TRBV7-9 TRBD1 TGTGCCAGCAGCTTGGCCGGGACAGCGACCCTAGGCTACACCTTC CASSLAGTATLGYTF
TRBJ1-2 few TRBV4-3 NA TGCGCCAGCAGCCAAGGACTTGGACGTTTGGGCTACACCTTC CASSQGLGRLGYTF
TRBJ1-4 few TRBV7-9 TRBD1 TGTGCCAGCAGCCGCGACAGGGACGAAAAACTGTTTTTT CASSRDRDEKLFF
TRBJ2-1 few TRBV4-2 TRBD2 TGTGCCAGCAGCCAAGAGGTCGGGACTAGCATCTACAATGAGCAGTTCTTC CASSQEVGTSIYNEQFF
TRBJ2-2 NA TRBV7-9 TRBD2 TGTGCCAGCCCGACTAGCGCTAACACCGGGGAGCTGTTTTTT CASPTSANTGELFF
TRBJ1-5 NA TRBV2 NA TGTGCCAGCAGCGTGACAGAGCCCCAGCATTTT CASSVTEPQHF
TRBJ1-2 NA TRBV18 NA TGTGCCAGCTCACCACTGAACCAGGCTCATGGCTACACCTTC CASSPLNQAHGYTF
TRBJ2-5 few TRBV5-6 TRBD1 TGTGCCAGCAGGGCGAGGGGACAGGGGGGCCAAGAGACCCAGTACTTC CASRARGQGGQETQYF
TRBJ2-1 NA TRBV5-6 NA TGTGCCAGCAGTGTTGTCGAAAGCTCCTACAATGAGCAGTTCTTC CASSVVESSYNEQFF
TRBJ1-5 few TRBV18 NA TGTGCCAGCTCACCACAAGGGAACAATCAGCCCCAGCATTTT CASSPQGNNQPQHF
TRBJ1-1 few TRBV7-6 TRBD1 TGTGCCAGCAGCTTGACAGGGGACACTGAAGCTTTCTTT CASSLTGDTEAFF
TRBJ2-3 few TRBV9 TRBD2 TGTGCCAGCAGCGTAGGACTAGCGGCATACACAGATACGCAGTATTTT CASSVGLAAYTDTQYF
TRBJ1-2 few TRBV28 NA TGTGCCAGCAGTGAGACAGAAGACTATGGCTACACCTTC CASSETEDYGYTF
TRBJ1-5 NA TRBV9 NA TGTGCCAGCATGGGGCATCAGCCCCAGCATTTT CASMGHQPQHF
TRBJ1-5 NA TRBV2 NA TGTGCCAGCCGGAACCCGATGCAGGGTCAGCCCCAGCATTTT CASRNPMQGQPQHF
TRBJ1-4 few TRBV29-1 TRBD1 TGCAGCGCAAGACAGGGTTCTGAAAAACTGTTTTTT CSARQGSEKLFF
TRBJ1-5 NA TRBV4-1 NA TGCGCCAGCAGCCCTCAGACGACCCGGCAGCCCCAGCATTTT CASSPQTTRQPQHF
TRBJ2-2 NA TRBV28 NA TGTGCCAGCGGGCCGAACACCGGGGAGCTGTTTTTT CASGPNTGELFF
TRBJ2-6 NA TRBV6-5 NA TGTGCCAGCAGATACACAGGGTCCGGGGCCAACGTCCTGACTTTC CASRYTGSGANVLTF
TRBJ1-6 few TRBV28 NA TGTGCCAGCAGACGAAGGGACCGGGACGGTGGGTTCCTCCACTTT CASRRRDRDGGFLHF
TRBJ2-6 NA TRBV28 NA TGTGCCAGCAGTTCCTTGAATGGACAGTCCTTCTCTGGGGCCAACGTCCTGACTTTC CASSSLNGQSFSGANVLTF
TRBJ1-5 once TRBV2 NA TGTGCCAGCAGTTACAGGAATCAGCCCCAGCATTTT CASSYRNQPQHF
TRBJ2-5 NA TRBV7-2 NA TGTGCCAGCAGTCCGACTTTCAGGGAGACCCAGTACTTC CASSPTFRETQYF